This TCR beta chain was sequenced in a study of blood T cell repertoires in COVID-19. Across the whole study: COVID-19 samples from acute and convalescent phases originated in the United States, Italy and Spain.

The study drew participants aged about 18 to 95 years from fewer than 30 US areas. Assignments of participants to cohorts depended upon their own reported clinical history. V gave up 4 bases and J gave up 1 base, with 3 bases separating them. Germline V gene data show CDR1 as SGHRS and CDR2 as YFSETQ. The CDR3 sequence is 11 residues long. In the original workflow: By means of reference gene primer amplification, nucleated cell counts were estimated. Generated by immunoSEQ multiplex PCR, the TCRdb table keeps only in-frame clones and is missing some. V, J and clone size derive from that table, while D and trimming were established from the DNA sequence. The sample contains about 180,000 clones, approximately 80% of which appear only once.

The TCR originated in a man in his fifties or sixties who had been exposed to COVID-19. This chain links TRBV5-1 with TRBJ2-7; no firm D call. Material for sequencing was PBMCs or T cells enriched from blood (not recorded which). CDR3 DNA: TGCGCCAGCAGCCAATCCTACGAGCAGTACTTC. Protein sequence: CASSQSYEQYF.